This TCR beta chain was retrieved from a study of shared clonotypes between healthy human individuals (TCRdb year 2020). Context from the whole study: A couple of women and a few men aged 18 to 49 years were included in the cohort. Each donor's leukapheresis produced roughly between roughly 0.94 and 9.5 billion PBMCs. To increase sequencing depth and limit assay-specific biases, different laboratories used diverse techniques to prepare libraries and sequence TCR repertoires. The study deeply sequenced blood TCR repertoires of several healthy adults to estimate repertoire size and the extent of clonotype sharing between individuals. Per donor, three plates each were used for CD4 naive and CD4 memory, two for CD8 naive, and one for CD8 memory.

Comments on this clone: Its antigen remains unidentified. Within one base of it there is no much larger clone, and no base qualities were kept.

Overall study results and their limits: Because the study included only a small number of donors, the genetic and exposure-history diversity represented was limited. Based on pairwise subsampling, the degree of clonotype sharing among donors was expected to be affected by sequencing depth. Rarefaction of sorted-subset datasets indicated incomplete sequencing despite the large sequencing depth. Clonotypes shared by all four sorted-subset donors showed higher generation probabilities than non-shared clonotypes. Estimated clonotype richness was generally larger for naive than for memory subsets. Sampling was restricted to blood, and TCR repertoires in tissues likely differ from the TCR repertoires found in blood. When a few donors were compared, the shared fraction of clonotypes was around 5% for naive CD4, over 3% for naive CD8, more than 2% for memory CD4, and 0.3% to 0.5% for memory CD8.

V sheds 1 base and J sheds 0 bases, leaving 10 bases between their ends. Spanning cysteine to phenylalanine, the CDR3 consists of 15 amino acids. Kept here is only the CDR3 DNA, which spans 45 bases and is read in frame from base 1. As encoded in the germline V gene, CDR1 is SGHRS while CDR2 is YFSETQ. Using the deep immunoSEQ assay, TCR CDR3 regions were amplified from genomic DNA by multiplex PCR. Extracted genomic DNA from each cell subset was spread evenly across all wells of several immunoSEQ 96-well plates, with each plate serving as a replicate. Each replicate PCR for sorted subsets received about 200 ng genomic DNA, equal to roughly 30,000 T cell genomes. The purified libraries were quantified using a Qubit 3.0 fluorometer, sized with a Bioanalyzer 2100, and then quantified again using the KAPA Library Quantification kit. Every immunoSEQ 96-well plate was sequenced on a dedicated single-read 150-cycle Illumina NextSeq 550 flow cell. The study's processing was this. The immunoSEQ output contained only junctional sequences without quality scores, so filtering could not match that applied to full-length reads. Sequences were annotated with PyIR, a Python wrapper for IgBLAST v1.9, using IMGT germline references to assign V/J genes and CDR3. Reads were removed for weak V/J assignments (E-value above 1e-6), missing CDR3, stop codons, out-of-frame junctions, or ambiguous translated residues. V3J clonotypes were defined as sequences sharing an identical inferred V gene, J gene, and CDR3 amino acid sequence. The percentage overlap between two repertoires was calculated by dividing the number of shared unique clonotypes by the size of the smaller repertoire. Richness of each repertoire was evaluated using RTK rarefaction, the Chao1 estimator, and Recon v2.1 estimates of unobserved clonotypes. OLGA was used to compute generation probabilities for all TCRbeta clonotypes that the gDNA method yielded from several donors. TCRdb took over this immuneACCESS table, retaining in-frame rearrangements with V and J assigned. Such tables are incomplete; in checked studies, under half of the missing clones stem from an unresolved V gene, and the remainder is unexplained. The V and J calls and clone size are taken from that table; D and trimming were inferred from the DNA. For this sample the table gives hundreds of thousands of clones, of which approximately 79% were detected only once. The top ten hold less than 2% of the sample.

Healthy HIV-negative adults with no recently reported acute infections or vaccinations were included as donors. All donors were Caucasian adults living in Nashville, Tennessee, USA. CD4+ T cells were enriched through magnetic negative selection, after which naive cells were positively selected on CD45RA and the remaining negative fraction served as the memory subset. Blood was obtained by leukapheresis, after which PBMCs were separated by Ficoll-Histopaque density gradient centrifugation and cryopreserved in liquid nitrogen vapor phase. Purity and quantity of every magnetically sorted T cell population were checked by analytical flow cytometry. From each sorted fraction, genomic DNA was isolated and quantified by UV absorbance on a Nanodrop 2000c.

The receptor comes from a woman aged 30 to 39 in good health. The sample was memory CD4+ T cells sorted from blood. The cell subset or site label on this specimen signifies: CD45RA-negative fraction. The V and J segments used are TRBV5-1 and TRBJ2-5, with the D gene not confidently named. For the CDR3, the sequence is CASSLFTSYQETQYF. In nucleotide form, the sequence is TGCGCCAGCAGCTTGTTCACGTCATACCAAGAGACCCAGTACTTC.